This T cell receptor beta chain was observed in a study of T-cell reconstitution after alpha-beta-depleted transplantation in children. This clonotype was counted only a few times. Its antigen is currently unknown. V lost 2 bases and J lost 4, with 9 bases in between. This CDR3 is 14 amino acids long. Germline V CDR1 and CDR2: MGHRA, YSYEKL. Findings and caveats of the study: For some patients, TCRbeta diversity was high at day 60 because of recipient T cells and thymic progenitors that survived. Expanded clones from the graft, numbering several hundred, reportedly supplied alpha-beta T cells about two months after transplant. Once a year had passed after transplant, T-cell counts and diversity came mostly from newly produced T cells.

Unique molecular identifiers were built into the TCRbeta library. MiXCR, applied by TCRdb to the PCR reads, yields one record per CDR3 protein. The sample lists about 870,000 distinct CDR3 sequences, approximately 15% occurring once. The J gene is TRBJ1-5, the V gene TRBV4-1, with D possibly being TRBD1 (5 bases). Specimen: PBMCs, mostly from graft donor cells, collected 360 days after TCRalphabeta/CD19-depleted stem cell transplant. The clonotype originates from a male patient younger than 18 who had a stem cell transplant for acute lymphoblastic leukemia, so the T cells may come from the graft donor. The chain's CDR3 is CASSQSRENQPQHF. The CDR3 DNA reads TGCGCCAGCAGCCAAAGCAGGGAGAATCAGCCCCAGCATTTT.